These 26 T cell receptor beta chains were sequenced from one sample in a study of cytomegalovirus exposure and HLA in healthy donors. In the PCR, 60 Vbeta and 13 Jbeta primers were used. Sequencing used immunoSEQ multiplex PCR; TCRdb keeps in-frame clones, though not all of them. The sample has 200,000 or so clones, 65% to 90% seen once. The sample consisted of PBMCs. The receptors stem from a man in his forties in good health and CMV-seropositive.

V is TRBV19 and J is TRBJ1-2, with D possibly matching TRBD1 (5 bases). Germline assignment: CDR1 LNHDA and CDR2 SQIVND (reference sequence). The CDR3 contains 13 residues. The V gene lost 3 bases and the J gene lost 7 bases, with 12 bases spanning the gap. CDR3 loop: CASSIQGMGGYTF. Here the CDR3 DNA reads TGTGCCAGTAGTATCCAGGGCATGGGTGGCTACACCTTC.

This chain links TRBV13 with TRBJ1-1, with D possibly being TRBD1 (5 bases). The CDR3 spans 14 residues. Trimming left V 2 bases short and J 10 bases short, with 17 bases between. Germline CDR1 and CDR2: PRHDT and FYEKMQ (reference sequence). The CDR3 reads CASSLRDWESGAFF. The CDR3 coding sequence is TGTGCCAGCAGCTTACGGGACTGGGAATCGGGAGCTTTCTTT. The complete variable domain, with remaining parts taken from reference TRBV13 and TRBJ1-1, reads AAGVIQSPRHLIKEKRETATLKCYPIPRHDTVYWYQQGPGQDPQFLISFYEKMQSDKGSIPDRFSAQQFSDYHSELNMSSLELGDSALYFCASSLRDWESGAFFGQGTRLTVV.

This clone has just a few counts. This chain uses TRBV27 with TRBJ1-1, with a weak D call TRBD1 (5 bases). The germline V gene encodes CDR1 MNHEY and CDR2 SMNVEV (reference sequence). V was clipped by 5 bases and J by 0 bases, with 13 bases between them. The CDR3 extends over 15 amino acids. CDR3 nucleotides: TGTGCCAGCAGTCCTAGACAGATCATGAACACTGAAGCTTTCTTT. Protein sequence: CASSPRQIMNTEAFF.

This clone was seen a single time. This sequence joins TRBV5-1 and TRBJ2-3; 9 nucleotides agree with TRBD2. Trimming cost V 0 bases and J 4 bases; bases outside gene matches: 9. CDR3 size: 17 residues. Germline CDR1 and CDR2: SGHRS and YFSETQ. The CDR3 DNA follows: TGCGCCAGCAGCTTGGAGGCTAGCGGGGCCTGGGCAGATACGCAGTATTTT. This sequence encodes CASSLEASGAWADTQYF.

The rearrangement uses TRBV6-5 and TRBJ2-1; 8 nucleotides line up with TRBD1. The junction had 9 bases not matched to a gene; V was cut back by 7 bases and J by 4 bases. The CDR3 extends over 15 amino acids. Germline V lookup: CDR1 MNHEY, CDR2 SVGAGI. DNA of the CDR3: TGTGCCAGCACGGGGTGGGACAGGATTTACAATGAGCAGTTCTTC. This translates into CASTGWDRIYNEQFF.

V gene TRBV30 combines with J gene TRBJ2-5; D is possibly TRBD2 (5 bases). Germline V gene data show CDR1 as GTSNPN and CDR2 as SVGIG (reference sequence). Between the trimmed V and J ends, which lost 0 bases and 1 base, there was a span of 12 bases. This CDR3 has 15 amino acids. The CDR3 sequence: CAWSVDGVIQETQYF. In nucleotides, the CDR3 is TGTGCCTGGAGTGTAGACGGGGTTATCCAAGAGACCCAGTACTTC.

The J gene is TRBJ1-4, the V gene TRBV9, with 7 bases fitting TRBD1. The CDR3 is made up of 15 amino acids. CDR1 SGDLS and CDR2 YYNGEE come from the germline V gene. The J segment lost 8 bases and the V segment lost 3 bases, leaving 10 bases of the junction unmatched. In DNA, the CDR3 is TGTGCCAGCAGCGCACGACAGGGTGATGGGGAAAAACTGTTTTTT. As protein: CASSARQGDGEKLFF.

This chain connects TRBV6-1 to TRBJ2-1, with unresolved D. The V gene's germline CDR1 is MNHNS and CDR2 SASEGT. CDR3 length: 13 residues. Trimming removed 5 bases from V and 8 bases from J, with 13 bases in between. CDR3 DNA: TGTGCCAGCAGTTTAGTTTTAGATGATGAGCAGTTCTTC. It translates to CASSLVLDDEQFF.

The J gene is TRBJ2-7, the V gene TRBV27; D uncertain. CDR3 length equals 13 residues. Trimming pared 7 bases from V and 0 bases from J, leaving 10 bases between. The germline V gene encodes CDR1 MNHEY and CDR2 SMNVEV (reference sequence). The CDR3 is CASTYPGSYEQYF. The CDR3 DNA is TGTGCCAGCACCTACCCGGGCTCCTACGAGCAGTACTTC.

V and J are TRBV29-1 and TRBJ1-2; a possible D gene is TRBD1 (5 bases). Trimming removed 0 bases at V and 2 bases at J, with 7 bases between. CDR3 length: 13 amino acids. From germline, CDR1 is SQVTM and CDR2 ANQGSEA. The DNA of the CDR3 is TGCAGCGTTGAAGATGCAGGGAACTATGGCTACACCTTC. Translation: CSVEDAGNYGYTF.

The gene calls are TRBV5-1 and TRBJ2-7, with 8 bases matching TRBD1. The V and J ends lost 4 bases and 5 bases, in that order; junction bases with no gene match: 5. CDR3 length: 13 amino acids. Germline V gene lookup returns CDR1 SGHRS and CDR2 YFSETQ. This chain's CDR3 is CASSTGTGDEQYF. DNA of the CDR3: TGCGCCAGCAGCACCGGGACAGGTGACGAGCAGTACTTC.

The chain combines TRBV19 with TRBJ2-2; a weak D match, TRBD2 (6 bases). CDR1 LNHDA and CDR2 SQIVND come from the germline V gene (reference sequence). V gave up 7 bases and J gave up 4 bases, with 16 bases separating them. The CDR3 sequence is 15 residues long. CDR3 DNA sequence: TGTGCCAGTAACGTGCCGGGAGTGAGCACCGGGGAGCTGTTTTTT. Residues: CASNVPGVSTGELFF.

This clone showed up just a few times. The CDR3 region has the DNA TGTGCCAGCAGCTTAGGGACAGACTATGGCTACACCTTC. Translating gives CASSLGTDYGYTF. V is TRBV7-9 and J is TRBJ1-2, with D tentatively TRBD1 (6 bases). Trimming cost V 1 base and J 3 bases, with 6 bases left between them. Germline V lookup: CDR1 SEHNR, CDR2 FQNEAQ (reference sequence). The CDR3 consists of 13 residues.

The chain carries TRBV7-2 and TRBJ2-7; TRBD2 might be the D (6 bases). The CDR3 spans 15 residues. The germline gives CDR1 SGHTA, CDR2 FQGNSA. V was clipped by 2 bases and J by 5 bases, with 16 bases between them. The chain's CDR3 is CASSLRGGGRHEQYF. The CDR3 DNA reads TGTGCCAGCAGCTTAAGGGGTGGAGGGCGCCACGAGCAGTACTTC.

The chain employs TRBV30 and TRBJ2-7, with D possibly matching TRBD1 (6 bases). Germline assignment: CDR1 GTSNPN and CDR2 SVGIG (reference sequence). Trimming cost V 8 bases and J 2 bases, with 13 bases left between them. The CDR3 covers 12 residues. The CDR3: CAARDTTYEQYF. As DNA, the CDR3 is TGTGCCGCCCGGGACACCACCTACGAGCAGTACTTC.

This clone came up once. The chain links TRBV7-9 to TRBJ2-7; TRBD1 agrees at 8 bases. The CDR3 has 15 residues. CDR1 is SEHNR, CDR2 FQNEAQ, per germline (reference sequence). With 1 base clipped from V and 5 bases from J, the junction kept 7 bases outside the gene matches. The CDR3 loop is CASSLGPQGADEQYF. DNA of the CDR3: TGTGCCAGCAGCTTAGGACCCCAGGGGGCCGACGAGCAGTACTTC.

The genes are TRBV13 and TRBJ2-7, with 10 bases fitting TRBD1. The CDR3 has 16 residues. The J segment lost 2 bases and the V segment lost 5 bases, leaving 9 bases of the junction unmatched. CDR1 PRHDT and CDR2 FYEKMQ come from the germline V gene (reference sequence). The CDR3 loop reads CASSPRTGGPPYEQYF. The CDR3 DNA is TGTGCCAGCAGCCCCAGGACAGGGGGGCCTCCCTACGAGCAGTACTTC. Complete variable domain (other parts from reference TRBV13 and TRBJ2-7): AAGVIQSPRHLIKEKRETATLKCYPIPRHDTVYWYQQGPGQDPQFLISFYEKMQSDKGSIPDRFSAQQFSDYHSELNMSSLELGDSALYFCASSPRTGGPPYEQYFGPGTRLTVT.

The J gene is TRBJ1-4, the V gene TRBV7-9, with D maybe TRBD1 (5 bases). V lost 3 bases and J lost 3, with 11 bases in between. Germline V gene data show CDR1 as SEHNR and CDR2 as FQNEAQ (reference sequence). The CDR3 has 15 residues. This chain's CDR3 is CASSFPSGSNEKLFF. CDR3 bases: TGTGCCAGCAGCTTTCCTTCAGGGTCTAATGAAAAACTGTTTTTT. Filled out from reference TRBV7-9 and TRBJ1-4, the complete variable domain reads DTGVSQNPRHKITKRGQNVTFRCDPISEHNRLYWYRQTLGQGPEFLTYFQNEAQLEKSRLLSDRFSAERPKGSFSTLEIQRTEQGDSAMYLCASSFPSGSNEKLFFGSGTQLSVL.

V gene TRBV27 combines with J gene TRBJ2-1; the D gene is possibly TRBD1 (5 bases). V gave up 2 bases and J gave up 1 base, with 6 bases separating them. The germline V gene encodes CDR1 MNHEY and CDR2 SMNVEV (reference sequence). The length of the CDR3 is 14 residues. The CDR3 bases are TGTGCCAGCAGTTTACAGGGATCCTACAATGAGCAGTTCTTC. It codes for CASSLQGSYNEQFF.

V is TRBV7-2 and J is TRBJ1-6; no reliable D call. With 3 bases removed from V and 12 bases from J, the gap between germline ends came to 6 bases. The CDR3 has 11 amino acids. Germline CDR1 and CDR2: SGHTA and FQGNSA. The CDR3: CASSFGGPLHF. CDR3 sequence (DNA): TGTGCCAGCAGCTTCGGAGGACCCCTCCACTTT.

The chain recombines TRBV10-3 with TRBJ2-1; D call uncertain. V lost 3 bases to trimming and J lost 5 bases, with 17 bases between them. Germline CDR1 reads ENHRY; CDR2 reads SYGVKD. The CDR3 has 16 amino acids. CDR3 amino acids: CAISDRGLKSNNEQFF. The CDR3 nucleotides are TGTGCCATCAGTGACCGCGGTCTTAAGTCCAACAATGAGCAGTTCTTC.

The chain is built from TRBV7-2 and TRBJ1-2, with 7 bases lining up with TRBD1. Germline trimming cut 4 bases from V and 1 base from J; bases unmatched to any gene: 9. This CDR3 is 16 amino acids long. Per the germline V gene, CDR1 is SGHTA and CDR2 is FQGNSA. The DNA for the CDR3 is TGTGCCAGCAGCTGGGGTAAGACAGGGTATAACTATGGCTACACCTTC. It encodes CASSWGKTGYNYGYTF.

A few counts support this clone. The chain carries TRBV13 and TRBJ2-7; TRBD1 agrees at 8 bases. Germline values: CDR1 PRHDT, CDR2 FYEKMQ (reference sequence). V shed 0 bases and J 0 bases; nucleotides not matched to a gene: 1. The CDR3 totals 15 residues. CDR3 region: CASSLGDRVSYEQYF. The CDR3 bases are TGTGCCAGCAGCTTAGGGGACAGGGTCTCCTACGAGCAGTACTTC.

V usage is TRBV6-5 and J usage is TRBJ1-2, with 10 positions matching TRBD1. The V and J ends lost 6 bases and 8 bases, in that order; junction bases with no gene match: 9. The CDR3 is 14 amino acids. Per germline, CDR1 MNHEY and CDR2 SVGAGI. The CDR3 sequence: CASSRAGTGVGYTF. In nucleotides, the CDR3 is TGTGCCAGCAGCCGCGCCGGGACAGGGGTGGGCTACACCTTC.

The chain combines TRBV9 with TRBJ1-1; TRBD1 matches 9 bases. V shed 3 bases, J shed 5 bases, and the junction held 5 bases outside the gene matches. This CDR3 has 14 residues. CDR1 is SGDLS, CDR2 YYNGEE, per germline. The CDR3 is CASSAGDRETEAFF. For the CDR3, the DNA is TGTGCCAGCAGCGCGGGGGACAGGGAGACTGAAGCTTTCTTT.

V and J are TRBV15 and TRBJ1-5, with D tentatively TRBD1 (6 bases). The V end lost 5 bases, the J end lost 9 bases, and 14 bases lay between the germline ends. Germline lookup yields CDR1 LNHNV and CDR2 YYDKDF (reference sequence). The CDR3 runs 13 residues. The CDR3, as DNA: TGTGCCACCAGCCAGGGGCCCTCCCTGCCCCAGCATTTT. Its translation: CATSQGPSLPQHF. Variable domain in full (rest from reference TRBV15 and TRBJ1-5): DAMVIQNPRYQVTQFGKPVTLSCSQTLNHNVMYWYQQKSSQAPKLLFHYYDKDFNNEADTPDNFQSRRPNTSFCFLDIRSPGLGDTAMYLCATSQGPSLPQHFGDGTRLSIL.